This TCR beta chain emerged from a study of cytotoxic CD8 clonotypes in ibrutinib-treated CLL. Trimming took 0 bases from V and 9 from J; bases not matched to a gene: 10. Germline V gives CDR1 LNHNV, CDR2 YYDKDF (reference sequence). The CDR3 is made up of 16 amino acids. This clone was seen only once. The table came from immunoSEQ multiplex PCR; TCRdb's copy has only in-frame clones and leaves some out. The sample lists approximately 320,000 clones; over 55% were seen once. The V call is TRBV15, the J call TRBJ2-1, with 8 bases aligning to TRBD2. This clonotype was sampled from a human donor with chronic lymphocytic leukemia. Here the sequenced sample was PBMCs, taken after 36 months of ibrutinib treatment. The CDR3 region is CATSRDLVAGGVEQFF. CDR3 sequence (DNA): TGTGCCACCAGCAGAGATCTTGTGGCGGGGGGTGTTGAGCAGTTCTTC.